This T cell receptor (beta chain) was obtained from a study of blood T cell repertoires in COVID-19. Study-level information: Specimens from acute and convalescent COVID-19 originated in the United States, Italy and Spain.

Patients of the Seattle cohort, enrolled during active infection, were followed longitudinally. V lost 3 bases and J lost 0, with 5 bases in between. The germline V gene encodes CDR1 MNHEY and CDR2 SMNVEV (reference sequence). The CDR3 is 14 amino acids. This clone was seen a single time. Under the authors' procedure: Estimated nucleated cell counts came from reference gene primer amplification. The table came from immunoSEQ multiplex PCR; TCRdb's copy has only in-frame clones and leaves some out. Clonal size and the V and J genes are those of that table, whereas D and trimming came from the DNA. Of over 200,000 clones in the sample, approximately 91% were seen once.

Input material: peripheral blood. The V and J genes are TRBV27 and TRBJ2-2; D is perhaps TRBD2 (5 bases). The origin of this receptor is a person between 18 and 35 years old with COVID-19, enrolled during active disease. CDR3 residues: CASSFGTNTGELFF. Here the CDR3 DNA reads TGTGCCAGCAGTTTCGGGACGAACACCGGGGAGCTGTTTTTT.